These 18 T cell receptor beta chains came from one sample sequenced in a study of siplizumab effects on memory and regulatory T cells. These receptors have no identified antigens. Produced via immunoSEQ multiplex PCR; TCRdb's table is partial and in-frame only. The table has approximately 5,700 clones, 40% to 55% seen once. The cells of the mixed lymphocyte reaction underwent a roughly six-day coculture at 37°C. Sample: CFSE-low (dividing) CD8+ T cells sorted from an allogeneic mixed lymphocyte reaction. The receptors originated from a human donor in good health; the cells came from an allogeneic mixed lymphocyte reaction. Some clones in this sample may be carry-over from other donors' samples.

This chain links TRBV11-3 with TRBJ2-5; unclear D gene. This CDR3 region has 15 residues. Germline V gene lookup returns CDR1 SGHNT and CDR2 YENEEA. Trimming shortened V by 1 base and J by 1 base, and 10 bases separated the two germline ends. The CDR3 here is CASSLVVFPQETQYF. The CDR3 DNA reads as TGTGCCAGCAGCTTAGTGGTCTTCCCCCAAGAGACCCAGTACTTC.

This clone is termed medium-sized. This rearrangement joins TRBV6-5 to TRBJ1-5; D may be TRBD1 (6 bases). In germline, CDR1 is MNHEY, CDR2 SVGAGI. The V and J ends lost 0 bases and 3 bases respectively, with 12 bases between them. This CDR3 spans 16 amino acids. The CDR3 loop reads CASSYSAGDLNQPQHF. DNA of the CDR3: TGTGCCAGCAGTTACTCGGCAGGGGACCTCAATCAGCCCCAGCATTTT.

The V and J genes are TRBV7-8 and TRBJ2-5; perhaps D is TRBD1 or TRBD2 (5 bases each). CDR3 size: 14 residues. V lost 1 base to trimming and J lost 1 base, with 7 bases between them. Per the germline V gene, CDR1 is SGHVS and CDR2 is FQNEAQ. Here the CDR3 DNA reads TGTGCCAGCAGCTTAGGTGGGACCCAAGAGACCCAGTACTTC. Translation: CASSLGGTQETQYF.

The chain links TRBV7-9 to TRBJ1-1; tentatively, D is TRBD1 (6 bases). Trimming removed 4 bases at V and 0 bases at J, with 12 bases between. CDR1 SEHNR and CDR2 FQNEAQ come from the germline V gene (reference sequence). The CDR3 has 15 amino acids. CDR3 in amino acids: CASSSETGVNTEAFF. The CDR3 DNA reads TGTGCCAGCAGCTCCGAGACAGGCGTGAACACTGAAGCTTTCTTT.

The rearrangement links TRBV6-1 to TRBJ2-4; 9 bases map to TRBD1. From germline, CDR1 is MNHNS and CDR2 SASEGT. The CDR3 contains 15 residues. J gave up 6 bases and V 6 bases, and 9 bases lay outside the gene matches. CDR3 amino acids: CASSYLGQGRNIQYF. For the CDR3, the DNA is TGTGCCAGCAGCTATTTGGGACAGGGCAGAAACATTCAGTACTTC.

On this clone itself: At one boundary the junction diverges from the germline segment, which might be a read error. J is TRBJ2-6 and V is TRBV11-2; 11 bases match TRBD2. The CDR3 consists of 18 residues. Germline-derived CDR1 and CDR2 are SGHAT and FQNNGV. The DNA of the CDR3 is TGTGCCAGCAGGTTAGCGGGAGGGCCCCGGTCTGGGGCCAACGTCCTGACTTTC. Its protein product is CASRLAGGPRSGANVLTF.

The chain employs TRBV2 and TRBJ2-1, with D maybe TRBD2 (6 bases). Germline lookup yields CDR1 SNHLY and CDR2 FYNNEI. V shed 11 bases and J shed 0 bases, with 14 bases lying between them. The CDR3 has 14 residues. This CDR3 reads CAGSSESSYNEQFF. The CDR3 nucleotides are TGTGCCGGATCTAGCGAAAGCTCCTACAATGAGCAGTTCTTC.

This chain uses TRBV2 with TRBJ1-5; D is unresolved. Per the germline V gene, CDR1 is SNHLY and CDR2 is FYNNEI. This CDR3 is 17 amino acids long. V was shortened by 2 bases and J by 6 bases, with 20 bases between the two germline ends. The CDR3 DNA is TGTGCCAGCAGTGAAACTATTGGGGAGTGGGGAAGTCAGCCCCAGCATTTT. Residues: CASSETIGEWGSQPQHF.

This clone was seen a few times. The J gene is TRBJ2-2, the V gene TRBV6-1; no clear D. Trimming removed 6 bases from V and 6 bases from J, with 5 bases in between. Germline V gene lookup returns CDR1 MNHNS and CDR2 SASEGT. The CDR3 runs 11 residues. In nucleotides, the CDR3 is TGTGCCAGCAGCCTGGCCGGGGAGCTGTTTTTT. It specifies CASSLAGELFF.

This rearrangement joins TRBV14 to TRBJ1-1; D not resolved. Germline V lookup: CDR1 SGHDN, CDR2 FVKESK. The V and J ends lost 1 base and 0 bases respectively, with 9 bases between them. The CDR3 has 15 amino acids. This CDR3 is CASSQGAVMNTEAFF. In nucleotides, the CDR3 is TGTGCCAGCAGCCAAGGAGCAGTAATGAACACTGAAGCTTTCTTT.

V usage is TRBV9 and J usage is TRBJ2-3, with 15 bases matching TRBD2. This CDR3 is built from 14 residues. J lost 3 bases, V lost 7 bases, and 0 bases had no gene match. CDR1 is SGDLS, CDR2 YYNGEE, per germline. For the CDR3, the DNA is TGTGCCAGCGGACTAGCGGGAGGGACAGATACGCAGTATTTT. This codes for CASGLAGGTDTQYF.

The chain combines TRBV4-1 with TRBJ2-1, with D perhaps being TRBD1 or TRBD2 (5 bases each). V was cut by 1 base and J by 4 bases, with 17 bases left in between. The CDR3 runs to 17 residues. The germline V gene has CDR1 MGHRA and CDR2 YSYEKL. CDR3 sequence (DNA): TGCGCCAGCAGCCAAGTGGTCGGGGACCCCTTATACAATGAGCAGTTCTTC. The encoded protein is CASSQVVGDPLYNEQFF.

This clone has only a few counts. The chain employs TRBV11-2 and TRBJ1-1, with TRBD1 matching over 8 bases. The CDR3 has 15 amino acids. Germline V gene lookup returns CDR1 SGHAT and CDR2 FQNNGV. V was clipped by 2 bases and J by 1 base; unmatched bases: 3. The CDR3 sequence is CASSLLQGGNTEAFF. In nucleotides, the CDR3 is TGTGCCAGCAGCTTATTACAGGGGGGGAACACTGAAGCTTTCTTT.

The chain's CDR3 is CASSPGTGGYEQYF. In DNA, the CDR3 is TGTGCCAGCAGTCCGGGGACAGGGGGCTACGAGCAGTACTTC. This sequence joins TRBV27 and TRBJ2-7, with 11 bases lining up with TRBD1. The CDR3 consists of 14 residues. Per germline, CDR1 MNHEY and CDR2 SMNVEV (reference sequence). After removal of 5 bases from V and 3 bases from J, the junction contained 3 bases not matched to a gene.

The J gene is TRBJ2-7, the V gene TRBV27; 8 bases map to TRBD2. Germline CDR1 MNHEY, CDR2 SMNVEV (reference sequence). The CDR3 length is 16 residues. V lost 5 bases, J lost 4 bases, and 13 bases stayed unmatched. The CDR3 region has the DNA TGTGCCAGCAGTACCCTAGGTAGCGGGGTTAAGTACGAGCAGTACTTC. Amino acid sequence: CASSTLGSGVKYEQYF.

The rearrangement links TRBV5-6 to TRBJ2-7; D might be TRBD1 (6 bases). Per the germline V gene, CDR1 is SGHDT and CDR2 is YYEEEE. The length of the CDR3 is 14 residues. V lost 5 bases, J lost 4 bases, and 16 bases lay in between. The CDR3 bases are TGTGCCAGCAGGATTGACAGGATATCGTACGAGCAGTACTTC. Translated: CASRIDRISYEQYF.

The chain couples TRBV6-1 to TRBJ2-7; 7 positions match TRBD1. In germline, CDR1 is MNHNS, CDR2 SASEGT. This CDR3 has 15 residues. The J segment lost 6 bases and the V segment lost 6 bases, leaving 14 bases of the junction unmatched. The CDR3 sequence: CASSGRGQVISEQYF. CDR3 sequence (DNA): TGTGCCAGCAGCGGAAGGGGGCAAGTTATCTCCGAGCAGTACTTC.

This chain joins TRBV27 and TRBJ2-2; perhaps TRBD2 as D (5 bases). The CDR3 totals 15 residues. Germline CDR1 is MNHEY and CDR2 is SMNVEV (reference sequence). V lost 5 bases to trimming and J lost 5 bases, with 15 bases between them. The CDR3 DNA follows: TGTGCCAGCAGTCCGACGCCCGGGGATACCGGGGAGCTGTTTTTT. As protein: CASSPTPGDTGELFF.